This passage covers 26 T cell receptor beta chains from one sample sequenced in a study of blood T cell repertoires in COVID-19. The data were produced by immunoSEQ multiplex PCR, yet TCRdb's version contains in-frame clones alone and is incomplete. The sample has 100,000 to 110,000 clones, around four fifths seen once. Material: peripheral blood. These receptors originate from a man between 65 and 85 years old with active or convalescent COVID-19.

This clone was observed many times. J is TRBJ1-2 and V is TRBV6-5; 7 positions match TRBD1. This CDR3 has 15 amino acids. The germline V gene encodes CDR1 MNHEY and CDR2 SVGAGI. Trimming cost V 5 bases and J 6 bases; bases outside gene matches: 12. The CDR3 DNA reads TGTGCCAGCAGTAGTCACAGGGGTAGTGGTGATGGCTACACCTTC. As protein: CASSSHRGSGDGYTF.

The chain uses TRBV7-2 and TRBJ1-5; 7 bases match TRBD1. Trimming at V came to 1 base and at J to 5 bases, leaving 2 bases not matched to a gene. In germline, CDR1 is SGHTA, CDR2 FQGNSA. The CDR3 contains 14 residues. The CDR3 here is CASSLGTGHQPQHF. The CDR3 DNA is TGTGCCAGCAGCTTAGGGACAGGACATCAGCCCCAGCATTTT.

The rearrangement joins TRBV28 to TRBJ1-4, with D possibly being TRBD1 (5 bases). This CDR3 has 14 amino acids. Looked up from germline, CDR1 is MDHEN and CDR2 is SYDVKM. Deletions cut 10 bases from V and 6 bases from J, with 18 bases between. The CDR3 region has the DNA TGTGCCACCCGCTGGGGGGGAGGGCATGAAAAACTGTTTTTT. This sequence encodes CATRWGGGHEKLFF.

The DNA of the CDR3 is TGTGCCTGGAGTGTAAAGGGGACAGGGAACTATGGCTACACCTTC. This codes for CAWSVKGTGNYGYTF. The chain has TRBV30 and TRBJ1-2, with 9 bases that match TRBD1. V shed 0 bases and J 2 bases; nucleotides not matched to a gene: 4. This CDR3 spans 15 amino acids. Per the germline V gene, CDR1 is GTSNPN and CDR2 is SVGIG (reference sequence).

This clone was counted between two and nine times. The chain has TRBV4-1 and TRBJ1-2; perhaps TRBD1 as D (5 bases). The ends were cut back, 0 bases at V and 5 bases at J, with 13 bases in the middle. CDR1 is MGHRA and CDR2 is YSYEKL in the germline V gene. The CDR3 runs 15 residues. Written as DNA, the CDR3 is TGCGCCAGCAGCCAAGATCCGGCGGGGGGGTATGGCTACACCTTC. Protein: CASSQDPAGGYGYTF.

The chain has TRBV30 and TRBJ1-1, with D unclear. CDR1 is GTSNPN and CDR2 is SVGIG in the germline V gene (reference sequence). Trimming stripped 2 bases from V and 5 bases from J, with 21 bases between. The length of the CDR3 is 16 residues. The DNA of the CDR3 is TGTGCCTGGAGTCTAGGAGATTGGCTAGAGCTAACTGAAGCTTTCTTT. Its protein is CAWSLGDWLELTEAFF.

The genes are TRBV4-1 and TRBJ1-5; D is perhaps TRBD1 (6 bases). The CDR3 loop spans 15 amino acids. Trimming took off 4 bases at V and 4 bases at J, with 14 bases between the two ends. Germline loops: CDR1 MGHRA, CDR2 YSYEKL. The CDR3 reads CASSPLAGANQPQHF. The CDR3 DNA reads TGCGCCAGCAGCCCCCTGGCAGGGGCAAATCAGCCCCAGCATTTT.

The chain recombines TRBV28 with TRBJ2-5; D remains ambiguous. Looked up from germline, CDR1 is MDHEN and CDR2 is SYDVKM. The CDR3 is made up of 13 amino acids. V gave up 5 bases and J gave up 2 bases, with 9 bases separating them. CDR3 in DNA: TGTGCCAGCAGTCAAACTGCACAAGAGACCCAGTACTTC. The encoded protein is CASSQTAQETQYF.

This rearrangement joins TRBV5-1 to TRBJ1-1; D may be TRBD1 (6 bases). Trimming took 0 bases from V and 3 from J, leaving 15 bases between them. This CDR3 comprises 16 residues. Germline CDR1 is SGHRS and CDR2 is YFSETQ. The CDR3 region is CASSLGSTGWDTEAFF. For the CDR3, the DNA is TGCGCCAGCAGCTTGGGGTCGACAGGCTGGGACACTGAAGCTTTCTTT.

The gene calls are TRBV4-1 and TRBJ1-4; D possibly corresponds to TRBD1 (6 bases). Germline V lookup: CDR1 MGHRA, CDR2 YSYEKL. The CDR3 sequence is 14 residues long. Deletions cut 4 bases from V and 4 bases from J, with 10 bases between. The CDR3, as DNA: TGCGCCAGCAGCCGTGGACAGCTTAATGAAAAACTGTTTTTT. Protein product: CASSRGQLNEKLFF.

V is TRBV7-2 and J is TRBJ1-6; 9 bases are shared with TRBD1. The CDR3 covers 13 residues. After removal of 6 bases from V and 7 bases from J, the junction contained 1 base not matched to a gene. The germline V gene encodes CDR1 SGHTA and CDR2 FQGNSA. CDR3 region: CASRGQGNSPLHF. CDR3 DNA sequence: TGTGCCAGCAGAGGACAGGGGAATTCACCCCTCCACTTT.

V gene TRBV13 combines with J gene TRBJ2-4; 7 nucleotides align to TRBD1. The CDR3 runs 14 residues. V was clipped by 6 bases and J by 2 bases; unmatched bases: 4. Per the germline V gene, CDR1 is PRHDT and CDR2 is FYEKMQ (reference sequence). The CDR3 DNA follows: TGTGCCAGCAGTAACAGGGGAACCAAAAACATTCAGTACTTC. Translating gives CASSNRGTKNIQYF.

The chain couples TRBV5-8 to TRBJ2-1, with D perhaps TRBD1 (5 bases). With 8 bases removed from V and 15 bases from J, the gap between germline ends came to 15 bases. The length of the CDR3 is 10 residues. The germline gives CDR1 SGHTS, CDR2 YDEGEE. Here the CDR3 reads CARHRTHSFF. The CDR3 nucleotides read TGTGCCAGGCACAGGACCCATTCGTTCTTC.

The chain is built from TRBV7-9 and TRBJ1-2; 7 bases align to TRBD1. The CDR3 is made up of 14 amino acids. The germline CDR1 and CDR2 sequences are SEHNR and FQNEAQ (reference sequence). V gave up 3 bases and J gave up 4 bases; unmatched junction bases: 5. The CDR3 sequence is CASSLEGAGYGYTF. CDR3 DNA: TGTGCCAGCAGCTTGGAGGGGGCCGGCTATGGCTACACCTTC.

V is TRBV7-2 and J is TRBJ1-4; the match to TRBD1 covers 8 bases. Germline-derived CDR1 and CDR2 are SGHTA and FQGNSA. There are 16 residues in the CDR3. The J segment lost 6 bases and the V segment lost 1 base, leaving 7 bases of the junction unmatched. The CDR3 DNA sequence: TGTGCCAGCAGCTTAGGTCACGGACAGGGCGATGAAAAACTGTTTTTT. Amino acid sequence: CASSLGHGQGDEKLFF.

The V and J genes are TRBV27 and TRBJ1-1; D may be TRBD1 (6 bases). V dropped 8 bases and J dropped 4 bases, with 17 bases sitting between them. The CDR3 totals 14 residues. Germline CDR1 and CDR2: MNHEY and SMNVEV (reference sequence). This CDR3 is CASLGGGWSTEAFF. The CDR3 coding sequence is TGTGCCAGCTTAGGGGGGGGGTGGAGCACTGAAGCTTTCTTT.

This chain uses TRBV10-2 with TRBJ1-5, with no clear D. Germline V lookup: CDR1 WSHSY, CDR2 SAAADI. This CDR3 region has 15 residues. Trimming left V 0 bases short and J 5 bases short, with 11 bases between. CDR3 nucleotide sequence: TGCGCCAGCAGTGAGTCAGGTGGCGGTTATCAGCCCCAGCATTTT. Its translation is CASSESGGGYQPQHF.

The CDR3 region has the DNA TGTGCCAGCAGAGGACAGGCTTATGAGCAGTTCTTC. This gives the protein CASRGQAYEQFF. The rearrangement links TRBV2 to TRBJ2-1; TRBD1 matches 7 bases. V was clipped by 6 bases and J by 8 bases; unmatched bases: 4. Looked up from germline, CDR1 is SNHLY and CDR2 is FYNNEI. CDR3 length: 12 residues.

The chain links TRBV4-3 to TRBJ2-3; TRBD2 matches at 10 bases. Germline V lookup: CDR1 LGHNA, CDR2 YSLEER. The trim removed 0 bases at V and 8 bases at J, leaving 8 bases unmatched. The CDR3 runs to 16 residues. CDR3 region: CASSQEASGRGGTQYF. In DNA form, the CDR3 reads TGCGCCAGCAGCCAAGAGGCTAGCGGGAGAGGAGGTACGCAGTATTTT.

The V and J genes are TRBV12-3 or TRBV12-4 and TRBJ2-5; no firm D call. The CDR3 spans 13 residues. V was trimmed by 4 bases and J by 2 bases, leaving 8 bases between them. CDR3 residues: CASSYSWQETQYF. CDR3 coding DNA: TGTGCCAGCAGTTATAGCTGGCAAGAGACCCAGTACTTC.

The rearrangement joins TRBV19 to TRBJ2-1, with D possibly being TRBD2 (6 bases). This CDR3 comprises 15 residues. Germline-derived CDR1 and CDR2 are LNHDA and SQIVND (reference sequence). V was pared by 3 bases and J by 5 bases, with 14 bases between. CDR3 loop: CASSIRGDVNNEQFF. CDR3 bases: TGTGCCAGTAGTATTCGCGGGGACGTTAACAATGAGCAGTTCTTC. The complete variable domain, with remaining parts taken from reference TRBV19 and TRBJ2-1, reads DGGITQSPKYLFRKEGQNVTLSCEQNLNHDAMYWYRQDPGQGLRLIYYSQIVNDFQKGDIAEGYSVSREKKESFPLTVTSAQKNPTAFYLCASSIRGDVNNEQFFGPGTRLTVL.

The rearrangement uses TRBV5-1 and TRBJ2-1, with a tentative D call TRBD1 (6 bases). V was cut by 1 base and J by 3 bases, with 8 bases left in between. The CDR3 loop spans 14 amino acids. Germline V gene sequence: CDR1 SGHRS, CDR2 YFSETQ. The CDR3 region has the DNA TGCGCCAGCAGCTTGTCGGGACACTACAATGAGCAGTTCTTC. It yields the protein CASSLSGHYNEQFF.

The J gene is TRBJ2-3, the V gene TRBV5-1; 11 bases agree with TRBD2. The germline V gene encodes CDR1 SGHRS and CDR2 YFSETQ. This CDR3 contains 21 residues. Germline trimming cut 1 base from V and 1 base from J; bases unmatched to any gene: 17. CDR3 nucleotides: TGCGCCAGCAGCTTGAGGCCGACAGGGGAACCGGGACTAGCGGGCACAGATACGCAGTATTTT. This codes for CASSLRPTGEPGLAGTDTQYF.

The rearrangement links TRBV2 to TRBJ1-1, with D uncertain. Germline V gene data show CDR1 as SNHLY and CDR2 as FYNNEI. The length of the CDR3 is 12 residues. Between the trimmed V and J ends, which lost 5 bases and 5 bases, there was a span of 9 bases. The CDR3 nucleotides read TGTGCCAGCAGTTTGACGGGAACTGAAGCTTTCTTT. The encoded protein is CASSLTGTEAFF.

The genes are TRBV28 and TRBJ2-1, with 8 bases identical to TRBD2. Trimming at V came to 2 bases and at J to 6 bases, leaving 12 bases not matched to a gene. The CDR3 totals 17 residues. Germline CDR1 and CDR2: MDHEN and SYDVKM. DNA of the CDR3: TGTGCCAGCAGTTTAGCCCACGGGATAGCGGGGAGCAATGAGCAGTTCTTC. Translating gives CASSLAHGIAGSNEQFF.

This chain joins TRBV27 and TRBJ2-5; 10 bases line up with TRBD2. This CDR3 has 14 amino acids. Germline V gene lookup returns CDR1 MNHEY and CDR2 SMNVEV (reference sequence). Trimming at V came to 6 bases and at J to 4 bases, leaving 5 bases not matched to a gene. The CDR3 sequence is CASSLAGGAETQYF. The DNA of the CDR3 is TGTGCCAGCAGCTTAGCGGGGGGTGCAGAGACCCAGTACTTC.